The 5 T cell receptor beta chains listed next were all sequenced from one sample in a study of control samples from healthy donors and cancer patients. The data were produced by immunoSEQ multiplex PCR, yet TCRdb's version contains in-frame clones alone and is incomplete. The sample holds roughly 190,000 clones, 90% to 95% seen once. Specimen: blood. The receptors were sampled from a woman aged 25-40 years in good health.

In the case of this clone: Other nucleotide sequences in the sample specify the same CDR3. The V and J genes are TRBV28 and TRBJ2-1; TRBD1 agrees at 11 bases. Trimming cost V 5 bases and J 7 bases; bases outside gene matches: 4. This CDR3 spans 14 amino acids. Germline CDR1 and CDR2: MDHEN and SYDVKM. The CDR3 loop reads CASSPGTGGNEQFF. CDR3 bases: TGTGCCAGCAGTCCCGGGACAGGGGGTAATGAGCAGTTCTTC.

The chain joins TRBV12-5 to TRBJ1-2, with D possibly TRBD1 on 5 matching bases. The CDR3 covers 15 residues. Trimming shortened V by 0 bases and J by 4 bases, and 12 bases separated the two germline ends. Germline V gene sequence: CDR1 LGHNT, CDR2 FRNRAP. Here the CDR3 reads CASGLVSGYSYGYTF. CDR3 bases: TGTGCTAGTGGTTTGGTATCAGGGTACTCCTATGGCTACACCTTC.

In its sample, this clone was seen a few times. The J gene is TRBJ1-2, the V gene TRBV19, with D maybe TRBD1 (5 bases). The germline V gene has CDR1 LNHDA and CDR2 SQIVND (reference sequence). The CDR3 has 10 residues. Deletions cut 7 bases from V and 5 bases from J, with 5 bases between. CDR3 DNA: TGTGCCAGTAAGGGGTATGGCTACACCTTC. Translating it yields CASKGYGYTF.

V usage is TRBV7-3 and J usage is TRBJ2-5, with D perhaps matching TRBD2 (5 bases). Trimming shortened V by 2 bases and J by 7 bases, and 5 bases separated the two germline ends. Germline CDR1 SGHTA, CDR2 FQGTGA. This CDR3 has 11 amino acids. CDR3 DNA sequence: TGTGCCAGCAGCTTAGGAGGGACCCAGTACTTC. Translated: CASSLGGTQYF.

V is TRBV27 and J is TRBJ1-4; 9 bases are shared with TRBD1. CDR1 is MNHEY, CDR2 SMNVEV, per germline (reference sequence). The CDR3 sequence is 15 residues long. The ends lost 2 bases at V and 7 bases at J; junction bases unmatched: 5. The CDR3 protein is CASSLRGQGPEKLFF. CDR3 bases: TGTGCCAGCAGTTTACGGGGACAGGGCCCTGAAAAACTGTTTTTT.